This TCR beta chain was retrieved from a study of shared T cell receptors in the human thymus. V was pared by 4 bases and J by 8 bases, with 9 bases of the junction left unmatched. Germline values: CDR1 SGHTA, CDR2 FQGNSA. The CDR3 loop spans 14 amino acids. Sequencing was performed with immunoSEQ multiplex PCR; in TCRdb, only in-frame clones are kept and a portion is missing. This sample has hundreds of thousands of clones, with roughly 86% found just once. The sample also formed part of further work on human thymus T cells. That work adds: Healthy Finnish infants undergoing corrective surgery for congenital heart defects provided the donor material. In corrective heart surgery, resections were taken, and these provided the thymus tissue. Gene usage for V and J segments appeared biased in thymic and blood repertoires. Unrelated people showed highly overlapping thymic repertoires, related research reported.

The sample consisted of thymocytes. The J gene is TRBJ1-2, the V gene TRBV7-2, with 8 nucleotides matching TRBD1. The sequence was collected from a boy under three years old with a congenital heart defect. The CDR3: CASSSGQAGEGYTF. DNA of the CDR3: TGTGCCAGCAGCTCGGGACAGGCTGGGGAAGGCTACACCTTC.